These 32 T cell receptor beta chains share one sample of origin, sequenced in a study of response to subunit inactivated influenza vaccine. MiXCR, run by TCRdb on the RT-PCR reads, gives a single entry per CDR3 protein. The sample records about 620,000 distinct CDR3 sequences, 12% being singletons. The sequenced sample was PBMCs from blood, obtained on the day of vaccination. These receptors all come from a man aged 50-59 years who received an inactivated influenza vaccine.

V usage is TRBV20-1 and J usage is TRBJ2-5; the D is unclear. CDR3 length: 15 amino acids. Germline V gives CDR1 DFQATT, CDR2 SNEGSKA (reference sequence). Trimming pared 0 bases from V and 4 bases from J, leaving 15 bases between. The CDR3 DNA follows: TGCAGTGCTAGAGAGGCCGGACGGTTGCGAGAGACCCAGTACTTC. Protein: CSAREAGRLRETQYF.

The CDR3: CAISPQLGNQPQHF. The CDR3, as DNA: TGTGCCATCAGTCCCCAGTTGGGGAATCAGCCCCAGCATTTT. The genes are TRBV10-3 and TRBJ1-5; D gene uncertain. V was shortened by 5 bases and J by 4 bases, with 12 bases between the two germline ends. The germline V gene has CDR1 ENHRY and CDR2 SYGVKD. The CDR3 consists of 14 residues.

This clonotype was detected only a few times. This chain links TRBV27 with TRBJ2-2; D is possibly TRBD1 (5 bases). Trimming removed 2 bases at V and 5 bases at J, with 12 bases between. In germline, CDR1 is MNHEY, CDR2 SMNVEV (reference sequence). This CDR3 has 15 residues. CDR3 sequence (DNA): TGTGCCAGCAGTTTAATCAACAGGCCGACCGGGGAGCTGTTTTTT. It encodes CASSLINRPTGELFF.

This clonotype was observed a handful of times. This chain joins TRBV19 and TRBJ2-7; D gene ambiguous. This CDR3 region has 15 residues. Trimming removed 4 bases from V and 6 bases from J, with 19 bases in between. CDR1 and CDR2 (germline): LNHDA, SQIVND (reference sequence). The CDR3 spells CASSSLPPQPGEQYF. The CDR3 DNA is TGTGCCAGTAGTAGCCTGCCACCGCAACCCGGCGAGCAGTACTTC. Looking up the rest from reference TRBV19 and TRBJ2-7 gives the full variable domain: DGGITQSPKYLFRKEGQNVTLSCEQNLNHDAMYWYRQDPGQGLRLIYYSQIVNDFQKGDIAEGYSVSREKKESFPLTVTSAQKNPTAFYLCASSSLPPQPGEQYFGPGTRLTVT.

V is TRBV7-2 and J is TRBJ2-5; 8 nucleotides match TRBD2. Trimming took 8 bases from V and 4 from J; bases not matched to a gene: 6. The germline CDR1 and CDR2 sequences are SGHTA and FQGNSA. The CDR3 is 13 amino acids. Here the CDR3 reads CASGRGGSETQYF. CDR3 in DNA: TGTGCCAGCGGACGGGGGGGTTCAGAGACCCAGTACTTC.

The chain is built from TRBV7-6 and TRBJ1-1, with a possible D match to TRBD1 (6 bases). Germline V gene lookup returns CDR1 SGHVS and CDR2 FNYEAQ. V lost 5 bases to trimming and J lost 5 bases, with 15 bases between them. The CDR3 runs to 14 residues. CDR3 sequence (DNA): TGTGCCAGCAGCCCAGGGGAGTGGGGAACTGAAGCTTTCTTT. Its translation: CASSPGEWGTEAFF.

The V and J genes are TRBV4-2 and TRBJ2-3; D possibly corresponds to TRBD2 (6 bases). Trimming removed 2 bases from V and 1 base from J, with 10 bases in between. The CDR3 extends over 15 amino acids. Germline values: CDR1 LGHNA, CDR2 YNFKEQ. The CDR3 protein is CASSQRSSGTDTQYF. Here the CDR3 DNA reads TGTGCCAGCAGCCAACGGTCTAGCGGCACAGATACGCAGTATTTT.

There are a few counts of this clonotype. V is TRBV2 and J is TRBJ2-6, with 8 bases that match TRBD1. From germline, CDR1 is SNHLY and CDR2 FYNNEI. Losses at the gene ends were 4 bases for V and 4 bases for J; bases not matched to a gene: 3. The CDR3 totals 15 residues. CDR3 nucleotides: TGTGCCAGCAGTGGACAGGGGAAGGGGGCCAACGTCCTGACTTTC. Amino acids: CASSGQGKGANVLTF. The variable domain in full, completed from reference TRBV2 and TRBJ2-6, reads EPEVTQTPSHQVTQMGQEVILRCVPISNHLYFYWYRQILGQKVEFLVSFYNNEISEKSEIFDDQFSVERPDGSNFTLKIRSTKLEDSAMYFCASSGQGKGANVLTFGAGSRLTVL.

The chain uses TRBV12-3 or TRBV12-4 and TRBJ2-2, with 9 bases matching TRBD2. Trimming took 3 bases from V and 5 from J; bases not matched to a gene: 4. CDR3 length: 15 amino acids. CDR3 in DNA: TGTGCCAGCAGTTTCCGAGCGGGGGGAACCGGGGAGCTGTTTTTT. Translating it yields CASSFRAGGTGELFF.

This clonotype has just a few counts. The rearrangement joins TRBV5-1 to TRBJ2-5; D may correspond to TRBD1 or TRBD2 (5 bases each). Germline-derived CDR1 and CDR2 are SGHRS and YFSETQ. The CDR3 is 13 residues long. Trimming removed 4 bases at V and 5 bases at J, with 12 bases between. This CDR3 reads CASSRGASETQYF. In nucleotides, the CDR3 is TGCGCCAGCAGCAGAGGGGCCAGCGAGACCCAGTACTTC.

The chain has TRBV28 and TRBJ1-2, with 7 bases identical to TRBD1. V was pared by 4 bases and J by 3 bases, with 8 bases of the junction left unmatched. There are 15 residues in the CDR3. Germline CDR1 MDHEN, CDR2 SYDVKM. CDR3 residues: CASSSSTGSDYGYTF. CDR3 DNA: TGTGCCAGCAGTTCCTCGACAGGGAGTGACTATGGCTACACCTTC.

This sequence joins TRBV6-2 or TRBV6-3 and TRBJ1-1, with 7 nucleotides matching TRBD1. The CDR3 totals 18 residues. The V segment lost 0 bases and the J segment 1 base; nucleotides outside the gene matches: 11. Germline V gene sequence: CDR1 MNHEY, CDR2 SVGEGT. For the CDR3, the DNA is TGTGCCAGCAGTTACTCCCTTTTCCAAGGGGGCGGGAACACTGAAGCTTTCTTT. It specifies CASSYSLFQGGGNTEAFF.

The J gene is TRBJ2-5, the V gene TRBV5-1, with D uncertain. There are 12 residues in the CDR3. The V end lost 0 bases, the J end lost 9 bases, and 9 bases lay between the germline ends. Germline V gene sequence: CDR1 SGHRS, CDR2 YFSETQ. CDR3 DNA: TGCGCCAGCAGCTTGGAAGGAAACGCCCAGTACTTC. Its translation is CASSLEGNAQYF.

The genes are TRBV7-9 and TRBJ2-1, with D possibly matching TRBD1 (5 bases). The ends were cut back, 5 bases at V and 6 bases at J, with 11 bases in the middle. This CDR3 is 13 amino acids long. Germline V gene data show CDR1 as SEHNR and CDR2 as FQNEAQ (reference sequence). This CDR3 reads CASSPGPTNEQFF. CDR3 coding DNA: TGTGCCAGCAGCCCAGGGCCCACCAATGAGCAGTTCTTC.

Here the CDR3 DNA reads TGCGCCAGCAGCCTGACTAGCGGGGCCGGCGGGGAGCTGTTTTTT. Protein sequence: CASSLTSGAGGELFF. This sequence joins TRBV4-3 and TRBJ2-2; 11 bases fit TRBD2. Trimming removed 4 bases from V and 7 bases from J; junction bases left unmatched: 5. Looked up from germline, CDR1 is LGHNA and CDR2 is YSLEER. This CDR3 is 15 amino acids long.

The chain has TRBV2 and TRBJ2-1, with 9 nucleotides matching TRBD2. The germline gives CDR1 SNHLY, CDR2 FYNNEI. CDR3 length: 16 amino acids. V was pared by 3 bases and J by 8 bases, with 11 bases of the junction left unmatched. The CDR3 DNA follows: TGTGCCAGCAGTGAGCAAACCGGGACTAGCACCGATGAGCAGTTCTTC. Its translation is CASSEQTGTSTDEQFF.

The V call is TRBV28, the J call TRBJ2-7; D possibly corresponds to TRBD2 (6 bases). Trimming shortened V by 3 bases and J by 3 bases, and 15 bases separated the two germline ends. The germline CDR1 and CDR2 sequences are MDHEN and SYDVKM. There are 15 residues in the CDR3. The CDR3 nucleotides are TGTGCCAGCAGTTTTCTTCGGGAGACTCTCTACGAGCAGTACTTC. Its translation: CASSFLRETLYEQYF.

The V and J genes are TRBV30 and TRBJ2-3; a weak D match, TRBD1 (5 bases). Germline assignment: CDR1 GTSNPN and CDR2 SVGIG (reference sequence). The CDR3 has 13 amino acids. V lost 3 bases, J lost 0 bases, and 7 bases lay in between. The CDR3 DNA reads TGTGCCTGGAGGGGGCACAGCACAGATACGCAGTATTTT. It encodes CAWRGHSTDTQYF.

This chain links TRBV27 with TRBJ2-1, with D unresolved. Per the germline V gene, CDR1 is MNHEY and CDR2 is SMNVEV (reference sequence). Deletions cut 4 bases from V and 6 bases from J, with 19 bases between. This CDR3 is built from 16 residues. CDR3 bases: TGTGCCAGCAGTTGGTCCGCAGGTTCAACCGGCAATGAGCAGTTCTTC. Its translation: CASSWSAGSTGNEQFF.

This clonotype was recorded a few times. The CDR3 is CSVGVSEAFF. The CDR3, as DNA: TGCAGCGTTGGGGTCAGTGAAGCTTTCTTT. The chain links TRBV29-1 to TRBJ1-1; no reliable D call. The CDR3 spans 10 residues. Trimming cost V 4 bases and J 7 bases, with 7 bases left between them. Germline V gene lookup returns CDR1 SQVTM and CDR2 ANQGSEA.

This clonotype was seen repeatedly, ten times or more. The chain combines TRBV12-3 or TRBV12-4 with TRBJ2-7; no firm D call. V lost 1 base to trimming and J lost 0 bases, with 10 bases between them. CDR3 length: 15 amino acids. The CDR3 bases are TGTGCCAGCAGTTTAGATACAGCTAGCTCCTACGAGCAGTACTTC. Translation gives CASSLDTASSYEQYF.

This sequence joins TRBV7-2 and TRBJ1-1; D gene ambiguous. The germline V gene encodes CDR1 SGHTA and CDR2 FQGNSA. The length of the CDR3 is 13 residues. V was trimmed by 0 bases and J by 6 bases, leaving 8 bases between them. Here the CDR3 reads CASSLALVSEAFF. The CDR3 DNA sequence: TGTGCCAGCAGCTTAGCGCTAGTTTCTGAAGCTTTCTTT.

This clonotype showed up many times. This chain joins TRBV5-1 and TRBJ2-3, with 16 positions matching TRBD2. V was clipped by 3 bases and J by 4 bases; unmatched bases: 2. The CDR3 contains 16 residues. Germline values: CDR1 SGHRS, CDR2 YFSETQ. Here the CDR3 reads CASSSGTSGGADTQYF. DNA for the CDR3: TGCGCCAGCAGCTCCGGGACTAGCGGGGGGGCAGATACGCAGTATTTT.

This chain connects TRBV7-9 to TRBJ1-6, with TRBD1 identical over 7 bases. Germline lookup yields CDR1 SEHNR and CDR2 FQNEAQ (reference sequence). With V trimmed by 2 bases and J by 8 bases, 9 bases remained unmatched. The CDR3 totals 16 residues. The chain's CDR3 is CASSLLSSRGDSPLHF. Here the CDR3 DNA reads TGTGCCAGCAGCTTACTGAGTTCCAGGGGGGATTCACCCCTCCACTTT.

The rearrangement joins TRBV4-1 to TRBJ1-5, with D perhaps TRBD1 (6 bases). Germline V gene data show CDR1 as MGHRA and CDR2 as YSYEKL. Trimming stripped 2 bases from V and 6 bases from J, with 14 bases between. CDR3 length equals 15 residues. The CDR3 reads CASSQRSGVGQPQHF. The CDR3 DNA reads as TGCGCCAGCAGCCAACGGTCAGGGGTGGGTCAGCCCCAGCATTTT.

The chain joins TRBV20-1 to TRBJ2-5, with TRBD2 matching 14 bases. Trimming took 3 bases from V and 5 from J; bases not matched to a gene: 2. In germline, CDR1 is DFQATT, CDR2 SNEGSKA (reference sequence). The CDR3 length is 14 residues. As DNA, the CDR3 is TGCAGTGCTAGGACTAGCGGGAGGGGGGAGACCCAGTACTTC. Translated: CSARTSGRGETQYF.

The chain uses TRBV29-1 and TRBJ2-2; no firm D call. This CDR3 spans 12 amino acids. Between the trimmed V and J ends, which lost 4 bases and 5 bases, there was a span of 8 bases. Germline assignment: CDR1 SQVTM and CDR2 ANQGSEA. The CDR3: CSVAWRTGELFF. DNA of the CDR3: TGCAGCGTTGCTTGGCGAACCGGGGAGCTGTTTTTT.

This rearrangement joins TRBV6-1 to TRBJ1-1, with D perhaps matching TRBD1 (5 bases). Germline V gene sequence: CDR1 MNHNS, CDR2 SASEGT. The CDR3 has 14 residues. With 6 bases removed from V and 0 bases from J, the gap between germline ends came to 11 bases. The CDR3 is CASSTWGLNTEAFF. The DNA for the CDR3 is TGTGCCAGCAGCACTTGGGGGTTGAACACTGAAGCTTTCTTT.

The CDR3 protein is CASSEGSLQETQYF. The CDR3 bases are TGTGCCAGCAGTGAAGGGAGCCTTCAAGAGACCCAGTACTTC. This chain uses TRBV6-1 with TRBJ2-5; D is undetermined. Trimming removed 1 base from V and 2 bases from J, with 8 bases in between. Germline V gene sequence: CDR1 MNHNS, CDR2 SASEGT. The CDR3 runs to 14 residues.

This clonotype was detected ten times or more. V is TRBV28 and J is TRBJ2-7; D possibly corresponds to TRBD1 (5 bases). With 6 bases removed from V and 6 bases from J, the gap between germline ends came to 18 bases. The CDR3 has 14 amino acids. The germline V gene has CDR1 MDHEN and CDR2 SYDVKM. This CDR3 is CASRLVAGSGEQYF. CDR3 nucleotides: TGTGCCAGCAGGCTAGTGGCAGGGTCAGGCGAGCAGTACTTC.

At least ten counts were recorded for this clonotype. This chain joins TRBV19 and TRBJ2-2; 9 nucleotides agree with TRBD1. CDR3 size: 15 residues. In germline, CDR1 is LNHDA, CDR2 SQIVND (reference sequence). Trimming cost V 4 bases and J 4 bases; bases outside gene matches: 4. This chain's CDR3 is CASSSPGQGTGELFF. The CDR3 region has the DNA TGTGCCAGTAGTAGTCCGGGACAGGGCACCGGGGAGCTGTTTTTT.

This clonotype was detected only a few times. In DNA form, the CDR3 reads TGTGCCAGCAGTTACTCAGGGACAGCAGACTACTACGAGCAGTACTTC. It encodes CASSYSGTADYYEQYF. The chain employs TRBV6-5 and TRBJ2-7, with TRBD1 matching over 7 bases. Losses at the gene ends were 0 bases for V and 3 bases for J; bases not matched to a gene: 8. The germline V gene encodes CDR1 MNHEY and CDR2 SVGAGI. The CDR3 totals 16 residues.